This TCR beta chain comes out of a study of technical replicates of blood from several donors. Clones were read by immunoSEQ multiplex PCR, and TCRdb kept only the in-frame ones, dropping some. The profile shows some 68,000 clones, more than 90% of them singletons. Trimming pared 0 bases from V and 6 bases from J, leaving 9 bases between. Per the germline V gene, CDR1 is LGHNA and CDR2 is YNFKEQ. The CDR3 has 14 residues. The source material was T cells isolated from PBMCs. This receptor was obtained from a human donor in good health. This chain uses TRBV4-2 with TRBJ2-1; D remains ambiguous. This CDR3 is CASSQDRSSNEQFF. The CDR3 bases are TGTGCCAGCAGCCAAGATAGGTCTAGCAATGAGCAGTTCTTC.